What follows describes a single T cell receptor beta chain. This sample is drawn from a study of blood T cell repertoires in COVID-19. Clones were sequenced by immunoSEQ multiplex PCR, and TCRdb holds only the in-frame ones, with some missing. The sample holds some 150,000 clones; around nine tenths are singletons and the top ten take approximately 9%. Trimming cost V 5 bases and J 4 bases, with 18 bases left between them. Germline V gene lookup returns CDR1 MDHEN and CDR2 SYDVKM. CDR3 length: 16 amino acids. Sequenced input: peripheral blood. This receptor was obtained from a woman aged 45-60 years with active or convalescent COVID-19. The chain uses TRBV28 and TRBJ2-1; tentative D call: TRBD2 (6 bases). CDR3 in amino acids: CASSTDYGGEYNEQFF. CDR3 in DNA: TGTGCCAGCAGTACCGACTATGGAGGGGAGTACAATGAGCAGTTCTTC.